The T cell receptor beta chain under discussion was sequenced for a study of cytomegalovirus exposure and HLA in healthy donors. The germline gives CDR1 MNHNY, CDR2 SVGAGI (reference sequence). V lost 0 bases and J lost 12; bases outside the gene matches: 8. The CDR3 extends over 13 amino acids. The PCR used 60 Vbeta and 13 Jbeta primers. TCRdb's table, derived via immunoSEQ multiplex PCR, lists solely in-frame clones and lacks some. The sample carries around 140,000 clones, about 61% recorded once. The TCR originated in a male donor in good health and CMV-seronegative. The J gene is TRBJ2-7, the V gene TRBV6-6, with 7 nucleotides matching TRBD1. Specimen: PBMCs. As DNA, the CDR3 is TGTGCCAGCAGTTACTCGATGCGACAGGGTTTGTACTTC. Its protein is CASSYSMRQGLYF.